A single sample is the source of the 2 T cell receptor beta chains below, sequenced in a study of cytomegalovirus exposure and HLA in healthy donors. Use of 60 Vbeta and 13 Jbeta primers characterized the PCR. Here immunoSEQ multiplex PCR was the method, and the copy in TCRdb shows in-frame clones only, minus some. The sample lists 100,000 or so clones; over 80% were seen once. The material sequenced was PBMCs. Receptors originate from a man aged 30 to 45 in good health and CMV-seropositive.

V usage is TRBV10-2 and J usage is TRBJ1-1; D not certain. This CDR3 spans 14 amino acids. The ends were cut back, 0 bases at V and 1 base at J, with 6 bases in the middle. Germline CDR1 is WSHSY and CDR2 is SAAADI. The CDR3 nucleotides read TGCGCCAGCAGTGAGTCATCGAGGAACACTGAAGCTTTCTTT. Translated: CASSESSRNTEAFF.

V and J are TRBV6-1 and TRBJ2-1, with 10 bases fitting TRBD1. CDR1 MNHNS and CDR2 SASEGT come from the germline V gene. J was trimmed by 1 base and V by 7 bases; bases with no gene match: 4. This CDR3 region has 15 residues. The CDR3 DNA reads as TGTGCCAGCACGATGGGACAGGGGTCCTACAATGAGCAGTTCTTC. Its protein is CASTMGQGSYNEQFF.